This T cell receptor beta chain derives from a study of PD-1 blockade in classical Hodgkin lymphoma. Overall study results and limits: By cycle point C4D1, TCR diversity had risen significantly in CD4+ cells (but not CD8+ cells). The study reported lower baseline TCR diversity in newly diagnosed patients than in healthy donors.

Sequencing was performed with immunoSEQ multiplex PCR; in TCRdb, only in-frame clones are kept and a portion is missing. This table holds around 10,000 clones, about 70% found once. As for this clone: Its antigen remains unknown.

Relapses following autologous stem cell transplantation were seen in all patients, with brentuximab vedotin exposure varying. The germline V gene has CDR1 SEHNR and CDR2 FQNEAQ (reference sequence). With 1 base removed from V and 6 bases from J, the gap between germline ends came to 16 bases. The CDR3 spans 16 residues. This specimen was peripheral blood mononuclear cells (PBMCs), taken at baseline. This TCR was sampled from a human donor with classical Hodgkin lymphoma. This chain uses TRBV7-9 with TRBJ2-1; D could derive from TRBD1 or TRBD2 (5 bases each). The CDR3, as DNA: TGTGCCAGCAGCTTAGTCGGGACCGGTCCCTTCAATGAGCAGTTCTTC. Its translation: CASSLVGTGPFNEQFF.